This T cell receptor beta chain originates from a study of cytomegalovirus exposure and HLA in healthy donors. Study-wide background: There were roughly 120 million unique TCR beta sequences, drawn from roughly 200 million T cells, in an earlier analysis. Findings of the study overall: Reportedly, cytomegalovirus status was diagnosed with high sensitivity and specificity.

A word on this clone: Antigen unknown.

Researchers ran the PCR with 60 Vbeta and 13 Jbeta primers. Sequencing used immunoSEQ multiplex PCR; TCRdb keeps in-frame clones, though not all of them. This table has around 130,000 clones, around 80% appearing once. The CDR3 is 14 amino acids. The V and J ends lost 6 bases and 3 bases respectively, with 11 bases between them. Germline V gene data show CDR1 as MDHEN and CDR2 as SYDVKM. Sample: PBMCs. The chain carries TRBV28 and TRBJ2-2; TRBD1 is a possible D gene (6 bases). The sequence came from a boy between 2 and 10 years old in good health and CMV-seronegative. The DNA of the CDR3 is TGTGCCAGCAGGTTTTACAGGGACACCGGGGAGCTGTTTTTT. It encodes CASRFYRDTGELFF.